The present TCR beta chain was sequenced within a study of identical twins. Whole-study findings and limits: Monozygotic twins shared more out-of-frame TCR alpha than recombination models predicted. There were fewer insertions in abundant cord blood beta clonotypes, but memory repertoires showed no such pattern.

This clonotype was counted only a few times. Its antigen is currently unknown. The CDR3 is 17 amino acids. CDR1 is SGHTA, CDR2 FQGNSA, per germline. V lost 1 base and J 5 bases, leaving 20 bases between the germline ends. One entry per CDR3 protein, called by TCRdb with MiXCR from the 5' RACE reads. Of approximately 350,000 distinct CDR3 sequences in the sample, roughly an eighth were seen once. These same data were also listed under a study on yellow fever vaccine responses in identical twins.

The sample consisted of CD8+ T cells sorted from blood. The chain combines TRBV7-2 with TRBJ1-1; possibly TRBD1 for D (6 bases). The receptor was isolated from a woman aged 18-29 years in good health. The CDR3 is CASSLVGRGILETEAFF. The CDR3 DNA follows: TGTGCCAGCAGCTTAGTAGGCAGGGGTATACTGGAAACTGAAGCTTTCTTT.